Listed below are T cell receptor beta chains from one sample, sequenced in a study of T cells in Graves' hyperthyroidism and ophthalmopathy. TCRdb passed the multiplex PCR reads through MiXCR, listing each CDR3 protein once. The data show roughly 700,000 distinct CDR3 sequences, roughly 17% seen once. Sequenced material: blood. These TCRs come from a man aged 45-65 years with Graves' hyperthyroidism. The CDR3 runs from the conserved cysteine through the conserved F or W. A D gene is named only where the DNA matches it firmly. Clone size is given for some rows only: seen once, a few or many times, or a class if the clone is expanded.

v_call,j_call,clone_size,d_call,cdr3_nt,cdr3_aa
TRBV27,TRBJ2-1,many,.,TGTGCCAGCAGTTTATCGTGGGGGGACTCCTACAATGAGCAGTTCTTC,CASSLSWGDSYNEQFF
TRBV20-1,TRBJ2-7,many,TRBD2,TGCAGTGCTAGACAACGGACTAGCGGCTACGAGCAGTACTTC,CSARQRTSGYEQYF
TRBV12-3/TRBV12-4,TRBJ2-2,few,.,TGTGCCAGCAGTTTAGCAGGGGACCCGGCCGGGGAGCTGTTTTTT,CASSLAGDPAGELFF
TRBV28,TRBJ2-7,.,.,TGTGCCAACAGCTCGACAGGTTCGGGCGAGCAGTACTTC,CANSSTGSGEQYF
TRBV5-1,TRBJ2-7,few,TRBD2,TGCGCCAGCAGCTTGGATCATCGGGGGGTCTCCTACGAGCAGTACTTC,CASSLDHRGVSYEQYF
TRBV20-1,TRBJ2-7,.,.,TGCAGTGCTAGTACGGACAGAGACTCCTACGAGCAGTACTTC,CSASTDRDSYEQYF
TRBV10-3,TRBJ2-7,few,.,TGTGCCATCAGTGAGTTAGCACCTCTTTCCACTGATTACGAGCAGTACTTC,CAISELAPLSTDYEQYF
TRBV19,TRBJ1-5,many,TRBD1,TGTGCCAGTAGTAGGTTCCAGGGGGCTGGGCAGCCCCAGCATTTT,CASSRFQGAGQPQHF
TRBV29-1,TRBJ1-4,.,.,TGCAGCGTCACCTCGACGAATAACAGGAACCCATTTTTT,CSVTSTNNRNPFF
TRBV28,TRBJ2-7,many,.,TGTGCCAGCAGTTTCAGGGCAGTCCCTCCCTACGAGCAGTACTTC,CASSFRAVPPYEQYF
TRBV28,TRBJ2-7,many,.,TGTGCCAGCAGTTACCGGCTTCTGGTCAACGAGCAGTACTTC,CASSYRLLVNEQYF
TRBV12-3/TRBV12-4,TRBJ2-3,many,.,TGTGCCAGCAGTGTTCCAAATCGGGGGACAGATACGCAGTATTTT,CASSVPNRGTDTQYF
TRBV18,TRBJ1-1,many,.,TGTGCCAGCTCACCACCGGTCCCGGTAGAAGCTTTCTTT,CASSPPVPVEAFF
TRBV29-1,TRBJ1-1,many,.,TGCAGCGTCTACCCGACAGCGAACACTGAAGCTTTCTTT,CSVYPTANTEAFF
TRBV28,TRBJ2-7,many,.,TGTGCCAGCAGTTTAGTAGACAAGTCCTACGAGCAGTACTTC,CASSLVDKSYEQYF
TRBV30,TRBJ2-7,many,.,TGTGCCTGGAATGGAGGGACGCACGAGCAGTACTTC,CAWNGGTHEQYF
TRBV11-3,TRBJ2-2,.,.,TGTGCCAGCAGCTTACGGGATGCCGGGGAGCTGTTTTTT,CASSLRDAGELFF
TRBV5-6,TRBJ1-1,.,.,TGTGCCAGCTCATGGGACCAGGCTAACACTGAAGCTTTCTTT,CASSWDQANTEAFF
TRBV13,TRBJ2-7,many,.,TGTGCCAGCAGCCCCGGACGGGTTTACGAGCAGTACTTC,CASSPGRVYEQYF
TRBV30,TRBJ2-2,many,.,TGTGCCTGGAGTTTGGGCACCGGGGAGCTGTTTTTT,CAWSLGTGELFF
TRBV10-1,TRBJ2-1,.,.,TGCGCCAGCAGTGAAGACGCCTTCAATGAGCAGTTCTTC,CASSEDAFNEQFF
TRBV7-9,TRBJ2-3,.,.,TGTGCCAGCAGCTTAGACTGGGCGACAGATACGCAGTATTTT,CASSLDWATDTQYF
TRBV5-4,TRBJ2-1,.,.,TGTGCCAGCAGCGGCTGGGGTCAGTACAATGAGCAGTTCTTC,CASSGWGQYNEQFF
TRBV4-1,TRBJ2-7,.,.,TGCGCCAGCAGCCAGGGGGGCGGGAGCGGGTACTACGAGCAGTACTTC,CASSQGGGSGYYEQYF
TRBV2,TRBJ2-7,.,.,TGTGCCAGTTGCCCGGGAGTCCCCTACGAGCAGTACTTC,CASCPGVPYEQYF
TRBV27,TRBJ2-7,.,TRBD2,TGTGCCAGCAGGATTAGCGGGAGGGCCCCCAACGAGCAGTGCTTC,CASRISGRAPNEQCF
TRBV27,TRBJ2-2,many,.,TGTGCCAGCAGTTTAAATTCGGGAACTCACGGGGAGCTGTTTTTT,CASSLNSGTHGELFF
TRBV20-1,TRBJ2-1,.,.,TGCAGTGCAGAGAGGGTGGAGGAGGGCCCCAATGAGCAGTTCTTC,CSAERVEEGPNEQFF
TRBV28,TRBJ2-3,many,.,TGTGCCAGCAGTTTAGTCCGGCCTAGCACAGATACGCAGTATTTT,CASSLVRPSTDTQYF